This entry lists 32 T cell receptor beta chains sequenced from one sample in a study of T cells after yellow fever vaccination (dated by TCRdb to about 2019). Reading the label with the study, this specimen's treatment or condition is: live attenuated yellow fever vaccine strain. The library was made by 5' RACE. The sample was run on an Illumina HiSeq 2500. TCRdb reprocessed the public reads (quality trimming at Q25 with fastp, clone calling with MiXCR) and kept in-frame beta chains. CDR3 protein sequences are deduplicated, and each keeps its most common genes and DNA. Across this sample there are approximately 70,000 distinct CDR3 sequences, with approximately 6.1% seen only once. The ten largest clones capture 30% to 45% of the sample. The sequencing here drew on CD8+ T cells sorted from PBMCs, taken about 49 days after the first yellow fever vaccination. Source of these receptors: a man aged 18 to 30 who received the YFV17D yellow fever vaccine.

This clonotype has at least ten counts. The rearrangement joins TRBV7-9 to TRBJ1-1, with a weak D call TRBD1 (5 bases). V shed 1 base and J shed 3 bases, with 12 bases lying between them. CDR3 size: 15 residues. Germline V gives CDR1 SEHNR, CDR2 FQNEAQ (reference sequence). CDR3 sequence reads: CASSLGWGMDTEAFF. The CDR3 nucleotides are TGTGCCAGCAGCTTAGGGTGGGGGATGGACACTGAAGCTTTCTTT.

The CDR3 region has the DNA TGCGCCAGCAGCCCCCGGGCTAGCGGGGCGAAGCAGTTCTTC. Encoded protein: CASSPRASGAKQFF. The genes are TRBV4-3 and TRBJ2-1, with 9 bases identical to TRBD2. Unmatched junction bases numbered 9, after V lost 4 bases and J lost 11 bases. The germline CDR1 and CDR2 sequences are LGHNA and YSLEER. The CDR3 runs 14 residues.

In regard to this clonotype: This may stem from a read error, because a much larger clone lies one nucleotide away. The rearrangement joins TRBV7-2 to TRBJ2-1, with 11 bases identical to TRBD2. The germline V gene encodes CDR1 SGHTA and CDR2 FQGNSA. The CDR3 length is 15 residues. CDR3 sequence reads: CASSPTSGEHNDQFF. DNA of the CDR3: TGTGCCAGCAGTCCGACTAGCGGGGAGCATAATGACCAGTTCTTC.

The chain combines TRBV3-1 with TRBJ1-5; no clear D gene. The CDR3 covers 15 residues. The V end lost 0 bases, the J end lost 3 bases, and 9 bases lay between the germline ends. Germline V gives CDR1 LGHDT, CDR2 YNNKEL (reference sequence). CDR3 residues: CASSQEYSANQPQHF. CDR3 sequence (DNA): TGTGCCAGCAGCCAAGAATACAGCGCCAATCAGCCCCAGCATTTT.

This clonotype was counted ten times or more. The chain is built from TRBV9 and TRBJ2-3, with D hard to call. The CDR3 loop spans 13 amino acids. V was pared by 5 bases and J by 7 bases, with 14 bases between. Germline CDR1 reads SGDLS; CDR2 reads YYNGEE. The CDR3: CASSSGLQNTQYF. Written as DNA, the CDR3 is TGTGCCAGCAGTTCCGGGCTACAAAATACGCAGTATTTT.

The sample holds many counts of this clonotype. V gene TRBV12-3 or TRBV12-4 combines with J gene TRBJ1-2; 7 bases agree with TRBD1. V lost 5 bases, J lost 8 bases, and 8 bases stayed unmatched. The CDR3 has 13 residues. CDR3 DNA sequence: TGTGCCAGCAGTCCCCTCGCAGGGGGGGGCTACACCTTC. Protein sequence: CASSPLAGGGYTF.

This clonotype was recorded at least ten times. The chain links TRBV3-1 to TRBJ2-7; the match to TRBD2 covers 7 bases. Germline V gene sequence: CDR1 LGHDT, CDR2 YNNKEL (reference sequence). This CDR3 contains 15 residues. The trim removed 2 bases at V and 4 bases at J, leaving 8 bases unmatched. The CDR3: CASSQHGRGAYEQYF. The CDR3 DNA reads as TGTGCCAGCAGCCAACATGGGAGGGGAGCGTACGAGCAGTACTTC.

This clonotype came up a few times. The V and J genes are TRBV14 and TRBJ1-4; 8 positions agree with TRBD1. The junction had 6 bases not matched to a gene; V was cut back by 4 bases and J by 5 bases. The CDR3 length is 15 residues. Germline assignment: CDR1 SGHDN and CDR2 FVKESK. The CDR3 DNA reads TGTGCCAGCAGCCTAGGGAGACAGGGGAATGAAAAACTGTTTTTT. It is translated as CASSLGRQGNEKLFF.

There are many counts of this clonotype. CDR3 bases: TGTGCCAGCAGTTACGGACATCCACCCGGGTACGAGCAGTACTTC. Protein: CASSYGHPPGYEQYF. The chain recombines TRBV6-2 or TRBV6-3 with TRBJ2-7; TRBD1 might be the D (5 bases). This CDR3 has 15 residues. CDR1 MNHEY and CDR2 SVGEGT come from the germline V gene. The V and J ends lost 2 bases and 4 bases respectively, with 15 bases between them.

In this sample, this clonotype turned up many times. The chain recombines TRBV4-1 with TRBJ1-5; D may be TRBD1 (6 bases). The V and J ends lost 3 bases and 1 base respectively, with 13 bases between them. The CDR3 covers 16 residues. The germline V gene encodes CDR1 MGHRA and CDR2 YSYEKL. The CDR3 DNA sequence: TGCGCCAGCAGCCAGACAGGACAGACCAGCAATCAGCCCCAGCATTTT. The encoded protein is CASSQTGQTSNQPQHF.

This clonotype was detected ten times or more. J is TRBJ2-7 and V is TRBV6-5; a weak D match, TRBD2 (5 bases). V shed 0 bases and J shed 7 bases, with 16 bases lying between them. This CDR3 is built from 15 residues. Germline CDR1 reads MNHEY; CDR2 reads SVGAGI. DNA of the CDR3: TGTGCCAGCAGTTACTCTCCCCAATGGACGGGGGAGCAGTACTTC. This encodes CASSYSPQWTGEQYF.

At least ten counts were recorded for this clonotype. This chain links TRBV7-8 with TRBJ2-1, with 8 bases matching TRBD1. After removal of 5 bases from V and 7 bases from J, the junction contained 7 bases not matched to a gene. Germline V CDR1 and CDR2: SGHVS, FQNEAQ. The CDR3 has 14 residues. The CDR3 DNA follows: TGTGCCAGCAGCCGCTCACAGGGGGATAATGAGCAGTTCTTC. Its protein is CASSRSQGDNEQFF.

This clonotype was recorded at least ten times. The rearrangement joins TRBV6-5 to TRBJ1-4; TRBD1 is a possible D gene (6 bases). CDR3 size: 16 residues. CDR1 is MNHEY and CDR2 is SVGAGI in the germline V gene. The ends were cut back, 5 bases at V and 1 base at J, with 14 bases in the middle. The CDR3, as DNA: TGTGCCAGCAGTCGCGAGACAGGAGGAACTAATGAAAAACTGTTTTTT. Protein product: CASSRETGGTNEKLFF.

The chain combines TRBV4-3 with TRBJ2-1; maybe TRBD1 (7 bases). CDR1 and CDR2 (germline): LGHNA, YSLEER. Between the trimmed V and J ends, which lost 0 bases and 2 bases, there was a span of 17 bases. CDR3 length: 18 residues. The CDR3 protein is CASSQDRGGTATYNEQFF. In DNA, the CDR3 is TGCGCCAGCAGCCAAGACCGTGGGGGGACAGCCACCTACAATGAGCAGTTCTTC.

On this clonotype itself: No conserved phenylalanine or tryptophan ends this CDR3, so it is likely a read error. The rearrangement joins TRBV6-1 to TRBJ2-5, with 7 positions matching TRBD1. Germline lookup yields CDR1 MNHNS and CDR2 SASEGT. Trimming at V came to 7 bases and at J to 1 base, leaving 6 bases not matched to a gene. This CDR3 has 14 amino acids. Here the CDR3 DNA reads TGTGCCAGCATTGACAGGGACCTCCAAGAGACCCAGTACCTC. It encodes CASIDRDLQETQYL.

The chain combines TRBV4-2 with TRBJ2-3; TRBD2 is a possible D gene (5 bases). CDR1 and CDR2 from the germline V gene are LGHNA and YNFKEQ. Trimming took 4 bases from V and 4 from J, leaving 18 bases between them. The CDR3 spans 16 residues. CDR3 sequence: CASSPNELVVADTQYF. The CDR3 nucleotides read TGTGCCAGCAGCCCGAACGAACTAGTCGTCGCAGATACGCAGTATTTT.

This clonotype occurred a few times. The V call is TRBV15, the J call TRBJ2-7; D possibly corresponds to TRBD2 (5 bases). Germline assignment: CDR1 LNHNV and CDR2 YYDKDF (reference sequence). CDR3 length equals 16 residues. V was trimmed by 5 bases and J by 4 bases, leaving 21 bases between them. CDR3 nucleotides: TGTGCCACCAGCGAAGGCCGGGGAGCAGGAACGTACGAGCAGTACGTC. This encodes CATSEGRGAGTYEQYV.

This clonotype turned up a few times. The V gene is TRBV6-5, the J gene TRBJ1-1; 10 bases match TRBD1. Trimming cost V 4 bases and J 0 bases; bases outside gene matches: 8. This CDR3 comprises 17 residues. Germline V gene sequence: CDR1 MNHEY, CDR2 SVGAGI. The CDR3 region is CASSSPRTGGMNTEAFF. The CDR3 DNA follows: TGTGCCAGCAGTTCCCCCCGGACAGGGGGTATGAACACTGAAGCTTTCTTT.

This clonotype has ten or more counts. J is TRBJ1-1 and V is TRBV5-1; D is unresolved. Germline V gene lookup returns CDR1 SGHRS and CDR2 YFSETQ. The germline V and J ends were trimmed by 1 base and 1 base, with 20 bases remaining between them. CDR3 length equals 18 residues. CDR3 sequence: CASSLFGRAGSKNTEAFF. Here the CDR3 DNA reads TGCGCCAGCAGCTTGTTTGGGCGTGCAGGATCAAAGAACACTGAAGCTTTCTTT.

This clonotype was observed at least ten times. CDR3 amino acids: CASNPGTRWTDTQYF. The CDR3 DNA is TGTGCCAGCAACCCCGGGACTAGGTGGACAGATACGCAGTATTTT. This chain uses TRBV9 with TRBJ2-3, with 8 positions matching TRBD2. The CDR3 runs 15 residues. Germline-derived CDR1 and CDR2 are SGDLS and YYNGEE. V gave up 6 bases and J gave up 3 bases; unmatched junction bases: 9.

Ten or more counts support this clonotype. The chain has TRBV29-1 and TRBJ2-1; 8 bases are a match to TRBD1. The germline V gene has CDR1 SQVTM and CDR2 ANQGSEA. After removal of 0 bases from V and 1 base from J, the junction contained 5 bases not matched to a gene. The CDR3 sequence is 16 residues long. The DNA of the CDR3 is TGCAGCGTTGAAGATCCGCGGACAGGGTCCTACAATGAGCAGTTCTTC. This gives the protein CSVEDPRTGSYNEQFF.

This clonotype has just one count. V is TRBV23-1 and J is TRBJ2-5; D might be TRBD2 (6 bases). TRBV23-1 has ORF status, its function being uncertain. V gave up 5 bases and J gave up 5 bases, with 12 bases separating them. The CDR3 totals 13 residues. This chain's CDR3 is CASSSGVGETQYF. CDR3 DNA: TGCGCCAGCAGTTCGGGGGTCGGGGAGACCCAGTACTTC.

This clonotype was found a few times. The rearrangement links TRBV6-5 to TRBJ2-5, with D hard to call. V was pared by 2 bases and J by 0 bases, with 4 bases between. The CDR3 is made up of 13 amino acids. Germline-derived CDR1 and CDR2 are MNHEY and SVGAGI. The CDR3 is CASSYRHQETQYF. For the CDR3, the DNA is TGTGCCAGCAGTTACCGGCACCAAGAGACCCAGTACTTC.

This clonotype occurred many times. V gene TRBV29-1 combines with J gene TRBJ2-5; the D gene is possibly TRBD1 (5 bases). Germline values: CDR1 SQVTM, CDR2 ANQGSEA. This CDR3 comprises 12 residues. Trimming pared 3 bases from V and 7 bases from J, leaving 12 bases between. CDR3 in amino acids: CSVELGPWTQYF. The CDR3 region has the DNA TGCAGCGTTGAGCTGGGGCCGTGGACCCAGTACTTC. Based on the CDR3 plus reference TRBV29-1 and TRBJ2-5, the full variable domain is SAVISQKPSRDICQRGTSLTIQCQVDSQVTMMFWYRQQPGQSLTLIATANQGSEATYESGFVIDKFPISRPNLTFSTLTVSNMSPEDSSIYLCSVELGPWTQYFGPGTRLLVL.

There are many counts of this clonotype. The chain carries TRBV7-6 and TRBJ1-1; no definite D call. Germline values: CDR1 SGHVS, CDR2 FNYEAQ. This CDR3 contains 14 residues. V dropped 5 bases and J dropped 3 bases, with 13 bases sitting between them. In DNA, the CDR3 is TGTGCCAGCAGCCAAAACGGACCCTACACTGAAGCTTTCTTT. This sequence encodes CASSQNGPYTEAFF.

This rearrangement joins TRBV10-3 to TRBJ2-5, with D perhaps being TRBD1 or TRBD2 (5 bases each). Looked up from germline, CDR1 is ENHRY and CDR2 is SYGVKD. This CDR3 is built from 12 residues. V was cut by 8 bases and J by 1 base, with 8 bases left in between. The CDR3 DNA follows: TGTGCCATCTCCGGGGCCCAAGAGACCCAGTACTTC. Translated: CAISGAQETQYF.

V gene TRBV15 combines with J gene TRBJ2-1, with D perhaps TRBD1 or TRBD2 (5 bases each). The CDR3 sequence is 15 residues long. Germline CDR1 reads LNHNV; CDR2 reads YYDKDF (reference sequence). The V and J ends lost 5 bases and 6 bases respectively, with 17 bases between them. The DNA for the CDR3 is TGTGCCACCAGCTGGGGGACCGGGACCCCCAATGAGCAGTTCTTC. Its translation is CATSWGTGTPNEQFF.

This clonotype was detected ten times or more. This chain joins TRBV7-6 and TRBJ1-2, with D unresolved. The CDR3 runs to 14 residues. Germline V gives CDR1 SGHVS, CDR2 FNYEAQ. With 5 bases removed from V and 4 bases from J, the gap between germline ends came to 14 bases. CDR3 nucleotide sequence: TGTGCCAGCAGCCCGTCTGGCGGGAGCTATGGCTACACCTTC. It yields the protein CASSPSGGSYGYTF.

This clonotype was detected ten times or more. The J gene is TRBJ1-6, the V gene TRBV5-5; the match to TRBD1 covers 8 bases. The germline V gene has CDR1 SGHKS and CDR2 YYEKEE (reference sequence). The ends lost 3 bases at V and 8 bases at J; junction bases unmatched: 7. The CDR3 has 15 residues. Here the CDR3 DNA reads TGTGCCAGCAGCTCGGGACAGGTGGGAGATTCACCCCTCCACTTT. Translating it yields CASSSGQVGDSPLHF.

The V gene is TRBV20-1, the J gene TRBJ2-1, with D unclear. V lost 0 bases, J lost 5 bases, and 14 bases lay in between. The CDR3 is 15 residues long. CDR1 and CDR2 from the germline V gene are DFQATT and SNEGSKA (reference sequence). The CDR3 here is CSARDGWKDHNEQFF. The CDR3 bases are TGCAGTGCTAGAGATGGGTGGAAGGATCACAATGAGCAGTTCTTC.

This clonotype was seen at least ten times. The CDR3 reads CASSSHPGTGSTDTQYF. The CDR3, as DNA: TGTGCCAGCAGCTCGCACCCCGGGACAGGCTCCACAGATACGCAGTATTTT. This chain uses TRBV7-6 with TRBJ2-3; TRBD1 agrees at 8 bases. The CDR3 spans 17 residues. J gave up 2 bases and V 4 bases, and 11 bases lay outside the gene matches. The V gene's germline CDR1 is SGHVS and CDR2 FNYEAQ.

This clonotype was observed at least ten times. The chain carries TRBV4-2 and TRBJ2-1; D is perhaps TRBD1 or TRBD2 (5 bases each). Germline CDR1 is LGHNA and CDR2 is YNFKEQ. The CDR3 extends over 14 amino acids. V lost 0 bases and J 6 bases, leaving 9 bases between the germline ends. The CDR3 DNA reads TGTGCCAGCAGCCAAGAATCCGGGACCAATGAGCAGTTCTTC. Its translation is CASSQESGTNEQFF.